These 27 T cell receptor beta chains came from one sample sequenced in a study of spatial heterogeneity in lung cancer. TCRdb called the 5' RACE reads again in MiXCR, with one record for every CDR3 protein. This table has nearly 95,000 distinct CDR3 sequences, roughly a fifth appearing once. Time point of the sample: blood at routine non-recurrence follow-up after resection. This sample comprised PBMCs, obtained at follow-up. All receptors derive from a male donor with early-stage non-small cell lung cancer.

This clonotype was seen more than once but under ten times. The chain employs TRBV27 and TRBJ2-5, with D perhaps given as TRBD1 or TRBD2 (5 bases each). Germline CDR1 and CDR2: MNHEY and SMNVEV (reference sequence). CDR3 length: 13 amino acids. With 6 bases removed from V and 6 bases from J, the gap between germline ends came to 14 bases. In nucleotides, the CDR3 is TGTGCCAGCAGGCAGGGAGAGGCGCAGACCCAGTACTTC. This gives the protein CASRQGEAQTQYF.

The CDR3 DNA follows: TGTGCCAGCAGTCTAAGGACAGTGAACGCCCAAGAGACCCAGTACTTC. Protein product: CASSLRTVNAQETQYF. This rearrangement joins TRBV28 to TRBJ2-5, with a weak D call TRBD1 (6 bases). Germline V CDR1 and CDR2: MDHEN, SYDVKM. The CDR3 sequence is 16 residues long. Trimming left V 5 bases short and J 1 base short, with 17 bases between.

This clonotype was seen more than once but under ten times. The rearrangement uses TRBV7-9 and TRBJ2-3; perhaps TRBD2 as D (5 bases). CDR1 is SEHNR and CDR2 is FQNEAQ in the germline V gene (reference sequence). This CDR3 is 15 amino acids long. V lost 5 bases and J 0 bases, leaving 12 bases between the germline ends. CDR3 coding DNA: TGTGCCAGCAGCCCCAAGGACTCAAGCACAGATACGCAGTATTTT. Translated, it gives CASSPKDSSTDTQYF. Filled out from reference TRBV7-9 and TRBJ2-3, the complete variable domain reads DTGVSQNPRHKITKRGQNVTFRCDPISEHNRLYWYRQTLGQGPEFLTYFQNEAQLEKSRLLSDRFSAERPKGSFSTLEIQRTEQGDSAMYLCASSPKDSSTDTQYFGPGTRLTVL.

The CDR3 bases are TGTGCCAGCAGTGTGATTAGAAATGAGCAGTTCTTC. Translated: CASSVIRNEQFF. The chain combines TRBV2 with TRBJ2-1; D ambiguous. The V end was cut by 4 bases, the J end by 7 bases, with 8 bases between. CDR1 SNHLY and CDR2 FYNNEI come from the germline V gene. The CDR3 extends over 12 amino acids. Full variable domain (missing parts from reference TRBV2 and TRBJ2-1): EPEVTQTPSHQVTQMGQEVILRCVPISNHLYFYWYRQILGQKVEFLVSFYNNEISEKSEIFDDQFSVERPDGSNFTLKIRSTKLEDSAMYFCASSVIRNEQFFGPGTRLTVL.

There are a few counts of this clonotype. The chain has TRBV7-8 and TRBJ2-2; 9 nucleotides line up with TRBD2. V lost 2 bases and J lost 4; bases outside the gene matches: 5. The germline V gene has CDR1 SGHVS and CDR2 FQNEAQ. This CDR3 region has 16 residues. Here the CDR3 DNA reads TGTGCCAGCAGCTTATCGCGGGGGGGCACCACCGGGGAGCTGTTTTTT. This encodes CASSLSRGGTTGELFF.

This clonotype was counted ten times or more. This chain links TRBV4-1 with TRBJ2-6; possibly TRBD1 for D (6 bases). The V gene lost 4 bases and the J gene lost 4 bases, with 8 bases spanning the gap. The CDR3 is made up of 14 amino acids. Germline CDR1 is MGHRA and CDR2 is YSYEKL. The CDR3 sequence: CASSPGAGANVLTF. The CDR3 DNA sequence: TGCGCCAGCAGCCCAGGGGCGGGGGCCAACGTCCTGACTTTC.

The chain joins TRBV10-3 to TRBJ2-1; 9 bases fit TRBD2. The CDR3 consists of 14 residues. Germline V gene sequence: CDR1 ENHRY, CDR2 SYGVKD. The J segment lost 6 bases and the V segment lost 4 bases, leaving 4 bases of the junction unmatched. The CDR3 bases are TGTGCCATCAGTGCCCTAGCGGGGACCAATGAGCAGTTCTTC. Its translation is CAISALAGTNEQFF.

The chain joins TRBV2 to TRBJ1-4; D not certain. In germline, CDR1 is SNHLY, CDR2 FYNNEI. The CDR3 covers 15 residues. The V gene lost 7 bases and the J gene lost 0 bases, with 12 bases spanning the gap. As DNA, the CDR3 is TGTGCCAGCACTGGAGCGCCGACAACTAATGAAAAACTGTTTTTT. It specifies CASTGAPTTNEKLFF.

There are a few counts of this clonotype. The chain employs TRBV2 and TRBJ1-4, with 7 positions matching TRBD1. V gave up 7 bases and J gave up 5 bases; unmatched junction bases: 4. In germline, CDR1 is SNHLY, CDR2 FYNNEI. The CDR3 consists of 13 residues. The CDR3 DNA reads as TGTGCCAGCAAAAGGGACAGAAATGAAAAACTGTTTTTT. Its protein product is CASKRDRNEKLFF.

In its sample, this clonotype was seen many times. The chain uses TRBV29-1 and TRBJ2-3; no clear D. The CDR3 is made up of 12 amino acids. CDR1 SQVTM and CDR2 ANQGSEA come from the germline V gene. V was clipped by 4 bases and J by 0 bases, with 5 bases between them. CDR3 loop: CSVAGSTDTQYF. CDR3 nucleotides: TGCAGCGTTGCGGGCAGCACAGATACGCAGTATTTT.

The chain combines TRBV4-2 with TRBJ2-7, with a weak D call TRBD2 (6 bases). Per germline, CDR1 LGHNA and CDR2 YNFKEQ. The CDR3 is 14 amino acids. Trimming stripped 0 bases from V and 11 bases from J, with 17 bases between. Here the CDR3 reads CASSQDRERTPEYF. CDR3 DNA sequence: TGTGCCAGCAGCCAAGATCGGGAGAGGACCCCGGAGTACTTC.

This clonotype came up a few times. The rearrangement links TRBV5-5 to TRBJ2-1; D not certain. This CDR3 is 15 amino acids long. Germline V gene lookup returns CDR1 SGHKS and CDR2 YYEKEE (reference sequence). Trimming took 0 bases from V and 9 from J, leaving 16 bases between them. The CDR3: CASSLGRRPNAEQFF. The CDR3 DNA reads TGTGCCAGCAGCTTGGGGCGAAGACCCAACGCTGAGCAGTTCTTC.

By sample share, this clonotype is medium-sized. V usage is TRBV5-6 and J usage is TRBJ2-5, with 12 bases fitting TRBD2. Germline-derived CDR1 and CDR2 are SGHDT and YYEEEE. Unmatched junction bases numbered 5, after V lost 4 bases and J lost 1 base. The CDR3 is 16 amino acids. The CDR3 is CASSPGLAGIQETQYF. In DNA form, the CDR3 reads TGTGCCAGCAGCCCAGGACTAGCGGGGATCCAAGAGACCCAGTACTTC.

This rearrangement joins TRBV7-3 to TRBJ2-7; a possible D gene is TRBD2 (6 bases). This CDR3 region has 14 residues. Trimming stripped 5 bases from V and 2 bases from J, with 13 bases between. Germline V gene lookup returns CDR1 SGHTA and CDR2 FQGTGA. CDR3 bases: TGTGCCAGCAGCCCTAACGGGGGACCCTACGAGCAGTACTTC. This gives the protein CASSPNGGPYEQYF.

In DNA form, the CDR3 reads TGTGCCAGCAGCTTTCAGAACTATGGCTACACCTTC. Translation: CASSFQNYGYTF. The rearrangement joins TRBV5-5 to TRBJ1-2; D is undetermined. Germline V CDR1 and CDR2: SGHKS, YYEKEE (reference sequence). The CDR3 runs 12 residues. The V and J ends lost 2 bases and 2 bases respectively, with 4 bases between them. The full variable domain, with the rest looked up from reference TRBV5-5 and TRBJ1-2, is DAGVTQSPTHLIKTRGQQVTLRCSPISGHKSVSWYQQVLGQGPQFIFQYYEKEERGRGNFPDRFSARQFPNYSSELNVNALLLGDSALYLCASSFQNYGYTFGSGTRLTVV.

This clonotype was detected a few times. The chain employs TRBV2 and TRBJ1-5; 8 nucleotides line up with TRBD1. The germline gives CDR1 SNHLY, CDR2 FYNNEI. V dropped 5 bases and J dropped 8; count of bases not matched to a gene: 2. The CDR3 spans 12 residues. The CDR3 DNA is TGTGCCAGCAGTCCGGACAGGGAGCCCCAGCATTTT. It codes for CASSPDREPQHF.

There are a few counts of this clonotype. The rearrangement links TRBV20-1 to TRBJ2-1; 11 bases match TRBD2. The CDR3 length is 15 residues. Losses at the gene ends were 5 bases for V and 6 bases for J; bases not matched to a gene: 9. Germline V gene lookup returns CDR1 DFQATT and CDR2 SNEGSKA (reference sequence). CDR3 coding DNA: TGCAGTGCTCGACATAGCGGGAGGGCCGGCAATGAGCAGTTCTTC. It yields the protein CSARHSGRAGNEQFF.

The chain's CDR3 is CASIRAVATNEKLFF. In DNA, the CDR3 is TGTGCCAGCATCCGGGCGGTCGCAACTAATGAAAAACTGTTTTTT. The J gene is TRBJ1-4, the V gene TRBV2; unclear D gene. V gave up 7 bases and J gave up 0 bases, with 12 bases separating them. Germline loops: CDR1 SNHLY, CDR2 FYNNEI. The CDR3 has 15 amino acids.

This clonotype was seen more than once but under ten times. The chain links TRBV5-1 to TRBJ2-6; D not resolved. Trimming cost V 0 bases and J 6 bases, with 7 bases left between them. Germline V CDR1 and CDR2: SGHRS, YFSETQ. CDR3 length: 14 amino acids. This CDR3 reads CASSLGQVANVLTF. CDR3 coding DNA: TGCGCCAGCAGCTTGGGGCAGGTGGCCAACGTCCTGACTTTC.

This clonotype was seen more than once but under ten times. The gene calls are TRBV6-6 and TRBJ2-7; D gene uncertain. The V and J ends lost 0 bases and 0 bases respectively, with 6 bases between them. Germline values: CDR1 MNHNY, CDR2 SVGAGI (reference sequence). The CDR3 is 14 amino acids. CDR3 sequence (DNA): TGTGCCAGCAGTTACTCCCCCTACTCCTACGAGCAGTACGTC. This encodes CASSYSPYSYEQYV.

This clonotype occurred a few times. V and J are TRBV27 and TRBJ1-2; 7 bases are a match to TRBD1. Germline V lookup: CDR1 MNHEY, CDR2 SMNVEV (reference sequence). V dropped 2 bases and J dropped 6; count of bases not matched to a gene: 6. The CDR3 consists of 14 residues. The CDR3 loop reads CASSLLQGKDGYTF. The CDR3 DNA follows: TGTGCCAGCAGTTTACTACAGGGGAAAGATGGCTACACCTTC.

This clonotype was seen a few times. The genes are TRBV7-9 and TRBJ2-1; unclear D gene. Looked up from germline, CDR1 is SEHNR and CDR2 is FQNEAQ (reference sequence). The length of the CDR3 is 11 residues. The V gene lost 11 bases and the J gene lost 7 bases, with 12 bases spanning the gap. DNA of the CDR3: TGTGCCGGAGAGAACTATAATGAGCAGTTCTTC. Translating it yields CAGENYNEQFF.

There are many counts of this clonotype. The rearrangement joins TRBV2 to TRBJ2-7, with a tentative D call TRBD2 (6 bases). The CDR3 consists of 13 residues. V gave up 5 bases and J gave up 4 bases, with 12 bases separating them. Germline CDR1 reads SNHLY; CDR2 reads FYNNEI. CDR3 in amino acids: CASSLAAQYEQYF. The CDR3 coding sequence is TGTGCCAGCAGTTTAGCGGCCCAGTACGAGCAGTACTTC.

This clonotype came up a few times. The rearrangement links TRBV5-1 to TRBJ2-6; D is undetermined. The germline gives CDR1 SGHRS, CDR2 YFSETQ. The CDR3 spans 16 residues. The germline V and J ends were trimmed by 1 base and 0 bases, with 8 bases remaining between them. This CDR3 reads CASSLPVSSGANVLTF. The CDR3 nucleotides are TGCGCCAGCAGCTTGCCAGTTAGCTCTGGGGCCAACGTCCTGACTTTC. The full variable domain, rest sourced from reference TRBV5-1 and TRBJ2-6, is KAGVTQTPRYLIKTRGQQVTLSCSPISGHRSVSWYQQTPGQGLQFLFEYFSETQRNKGNFPGRFSGRQFSNSRSEMNVSTLELGDSALYLCASSLPVSSGANVLTFGAGSRLTVL.

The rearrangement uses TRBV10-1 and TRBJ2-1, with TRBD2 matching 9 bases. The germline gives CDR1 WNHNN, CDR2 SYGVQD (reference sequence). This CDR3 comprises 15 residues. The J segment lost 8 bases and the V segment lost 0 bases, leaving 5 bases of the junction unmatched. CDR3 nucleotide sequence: TGCGCCAGCAGTGAGTCCCTAGCGGGGAGGCATGAGCAGTTCTTC. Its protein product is CASSESLAGRHEQFF.

The DNA for the CDR3 is TGTGCCAGCAGCTTAGAACCGCCAAGGGGAGCTTTCTTT. Translation gives CASSLEPPRGAFF. The V call is TRBV7-9, the J call TRBJ1-1, with a possible D match to TRBD1 (5 bases). V lost 1 base to trimming and J lost 10 bases, with 13 bases between them. The CDR3 extends over 13 amino acids. The V gene's germline CDR1 is SEHNR and CDR2 FQNEAQ (reference sequence).

CDR3: CATSGGLRQAEQFF. As DNA, the CDR3 is TGTGCCACCAGCGGGGGACTCCGGCAGGCTGAGCAGTTCTTC. The chain joins TRBV24-1 to TRBJ2-1; possibly TRBD2 for D (6 bases). Per germline, CDR1 KGHDR and CDR2 SFDVKD. The V end lost 7 bases, the J end lost 9 bases, and 18 bases lay between the germline ends. The CDR3 length is 14 residues.